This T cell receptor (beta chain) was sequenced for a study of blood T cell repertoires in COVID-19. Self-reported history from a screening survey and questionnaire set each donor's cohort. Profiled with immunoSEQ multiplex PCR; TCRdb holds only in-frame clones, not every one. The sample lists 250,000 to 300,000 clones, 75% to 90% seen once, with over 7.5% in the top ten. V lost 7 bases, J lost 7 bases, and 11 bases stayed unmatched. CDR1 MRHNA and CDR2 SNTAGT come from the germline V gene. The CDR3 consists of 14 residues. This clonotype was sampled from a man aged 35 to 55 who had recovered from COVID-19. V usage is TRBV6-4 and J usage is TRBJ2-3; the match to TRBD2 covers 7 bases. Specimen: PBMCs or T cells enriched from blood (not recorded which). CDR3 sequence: CASKPGGGRHTQYF. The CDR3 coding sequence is TGTGCCAGCAAGCCCGGCGGGGGACGTCATACGCAGTATTTT.